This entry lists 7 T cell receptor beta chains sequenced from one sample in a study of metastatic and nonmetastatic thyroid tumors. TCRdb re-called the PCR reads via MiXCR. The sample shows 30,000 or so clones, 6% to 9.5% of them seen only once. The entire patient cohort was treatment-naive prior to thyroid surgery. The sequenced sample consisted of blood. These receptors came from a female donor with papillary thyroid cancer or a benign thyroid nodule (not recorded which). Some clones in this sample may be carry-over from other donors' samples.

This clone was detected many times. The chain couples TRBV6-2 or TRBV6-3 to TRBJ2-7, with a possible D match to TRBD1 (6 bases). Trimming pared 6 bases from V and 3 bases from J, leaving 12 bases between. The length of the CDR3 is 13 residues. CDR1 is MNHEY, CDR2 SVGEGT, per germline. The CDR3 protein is CASSPRDIYEQYF. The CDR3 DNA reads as TGTGCCAGCAGCCCCCGGGACATCTACGAGCAGTACTTC.

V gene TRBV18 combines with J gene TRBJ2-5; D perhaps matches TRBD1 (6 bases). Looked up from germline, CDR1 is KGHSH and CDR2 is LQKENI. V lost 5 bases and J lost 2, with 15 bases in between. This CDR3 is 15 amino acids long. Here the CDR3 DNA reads TGTGCCAGCTCAACCGACAGGCTTCGGCAAGAGACCCAGTACTTC. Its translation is CASSTDRLRQETQYF.

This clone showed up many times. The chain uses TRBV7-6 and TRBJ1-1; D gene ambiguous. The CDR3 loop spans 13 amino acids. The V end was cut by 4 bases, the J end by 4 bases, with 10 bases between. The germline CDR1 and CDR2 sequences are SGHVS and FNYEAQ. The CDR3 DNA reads TGTGCCAGCAGCTACGGACCCAGCACTGAAGCTTTCTTT. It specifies CASSYGPSTEAFF.

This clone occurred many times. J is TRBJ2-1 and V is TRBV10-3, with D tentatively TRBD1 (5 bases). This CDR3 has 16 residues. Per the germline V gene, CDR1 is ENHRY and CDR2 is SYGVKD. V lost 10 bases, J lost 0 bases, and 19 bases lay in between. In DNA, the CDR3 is TGTGCCACCAGACCAGGTGGGGCGAGCTCCTACAATGAGCAGTTCTTC. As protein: CATRPGGASSYNEQFF.

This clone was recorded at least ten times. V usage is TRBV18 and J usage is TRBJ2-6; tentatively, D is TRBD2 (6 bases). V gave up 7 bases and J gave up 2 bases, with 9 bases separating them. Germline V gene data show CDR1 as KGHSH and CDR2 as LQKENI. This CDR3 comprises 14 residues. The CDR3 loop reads CASFPGAGANVLTF. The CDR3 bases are TGTGCCAGCTTCCCGGGAGCTGGGGCCAACGTCCTGACTTTC.

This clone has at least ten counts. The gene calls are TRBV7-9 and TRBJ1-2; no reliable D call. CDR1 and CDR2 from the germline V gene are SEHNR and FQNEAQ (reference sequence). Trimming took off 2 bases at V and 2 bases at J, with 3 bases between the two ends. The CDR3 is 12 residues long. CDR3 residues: CASSLTNYGYTF. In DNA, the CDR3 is TGTGCCAGCAGCTTAACCAACTATGGCTACACCTTC.

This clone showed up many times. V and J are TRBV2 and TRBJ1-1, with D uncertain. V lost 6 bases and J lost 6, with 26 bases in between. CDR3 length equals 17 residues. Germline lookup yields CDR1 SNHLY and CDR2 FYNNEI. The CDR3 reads CASRPRRRTLKNPEAFF. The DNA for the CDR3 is TGTGCCAGCAGACCCCGGCGGAGAACACTGAAAAACCCTGAAGCTTTCTTT. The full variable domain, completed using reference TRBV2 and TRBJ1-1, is EPEVTQTPSHQVTQMGQEVILRCVPISNHLYFYWYRQILGQKVEFLVSFYNNEISEKSEIFDDQFSVERPDGSNFTLKIRSTKLEDSAMYFCASRPRRRTLKNPEAFFGQGTRLTVV.